This entry is about one T cell receptor beta chain. Its antigen is still unknown. As for time point: week 11, during vaccination. Alongside topical imiquimod, each dose of vaccine comprised 300 ug of mutant IDH1 20-mer peptide. New WHO grade 3 or 4 IDH1-mutant, ATRX-lost astrocytomas were present in all donors. V lost 5 bases and J 4 bases, leaving 17 bases between the germline ends. The CDR3 is 15 residues long. Per the germline V gene, CDR1 is LNHDA and CDR2 is SQIVND (reference sequence). Sequencing was performed with immunoSEQ multiplex PCR; in TCRdb, only in-frame clones are kept and a portion is missing. This table holds tens of thousands of clones, under 90% found once. These data originate in a study of a mutant IDH1 vaccine in newly diagnosed glioma. Study-level information: Radiotherapy alone preceded vaccination by 4-6 weeks; alternatively, vaccination started with temozolomide cycles. Treated patients, averaging roughly 40 years, were around 62% male and around 40% female. Antecedent treatment encompassed radiotherapy, temozolomide, or their combination; the majority received both.

The chain has TRBV19 and TRBJ2-5; possibly TRBD1 for D (7 bases). The receptor was isolated from a man in his fifties or sixties with glioma. Source: PBMCs, taken from a glioma patient whose treatment included an IDH1 peptide vaccine. The CDR3 loop is CASSELTGTLETQYF. Written as DNA, the CDR3 is TGTGCCAGTAGTGAACTGACAGGGACTTTAGAGACCCAGTACTTC.